This paragraph covers one T cell receptor (beta chain) sequence. Its antigen remains unidentified. This sample was taken from a study of shared clonotypes between healthy human individuals. Whole-study findings and limits: Only blood was sampled, and tissue TCR repertoires likely differ from blood ones.

Profiled with immunoSEQ multiplex PCR; TCRdb holds only in-frame clones, not every one. This table holds about 670,000 clones, roughly 78% found once. The CDR3 consists of 15 residues. Germline V gives CDR1 SGHNT, CDR2 YYREEE (reference sequence). V shed 0 bases, J shed 3 bases, and the junction held 3 bases outside the gene matches. The TCR was taken from a young woman in good health. Specimen: memory CD4+ T cells sorted from blood. Subset meaning: CD45RA-negative fraction. The chain uses TRBV5-4 and TRBJ2-5; 9 bases match TRBD2. The CDR3 spells CASSLVAGVEETQYF. In nucleotides, the CDR3 is TGTGCCAGCAGCTTGGTAGCGGGAGTGGAAGAGACCCAGTACTTC.